This T cell receptor beta chain was sequenced during a study of cytomegalovirus exposure and HLA in healthy donors. General study results and limits: Later genetic work tied a missense DCLRE1C variant to beta-chain V and J trimming. The CMV antigen specificity of three CMV-associated chains was confirmed through in vitro analysis. Indistinguishability led to the exclusion of some V segments, TRBV6-2 and TRBV6-3 included.

Concerning this clone itself: The antigen is not known.

With 60 Vbeta and 13 Jbeta primers, the PCR was carried out. Generated by immunoSEQ multiplex PCR, the TCRdb table keeps only in-frame clones and is missing some. The repertoire holds some 86,000 clones, with about 72% as singletons. Trimming took 5 bases from V and 3 from J, leaving 11 bases between them. Germline-derived CDR1 and CDR2 are SGHTA and FQGNSA. CDR3 size: 13 residues. The chain recombines TRBV7-2 with TRBJ2-7, with D tentatively TRBD2 (5 bases). Specimen: PBMCs. The clonotype comes from a young man in good health and CMV-seronegative. Here the CDR3 DNA reads TGTGCCAGCAGCATAAACCGGGACTACGAGCAGTACTTC. This sequence encodes CASSINRDYEQYF.